The 10 T cell receptor beta chains below all came from one sample that was sequenced in a study of T cell changes during pregnancy in multiple sclerosis. Profiled with immunoSEQ multiplex PCR; TCRdb holds only in-frame clones, not every one. This sample carries tens of thousands of clones, under 95% of them seen once, and the ten largest clones take more than 5%. Specimen: CD8+ T cells from peripheral blood mononuclear cells, collected before pregnancy. These receptors were collected from a female donor with multiple sclerosis, enrolled in a pregnancy study.

The chain links TRBV2 to TRBJ2-2, with TRBD2 matching over 10 bases. Trimming at V came to 11 bases and at J to 3 bases, leaving 15 bases not matched to a gene. The CDR3 is 17 residues long. Germline CDR1 and CDR2: SNHLY and FYNNEI. The CDR3 protein is CAQQLAGFMGHTGELFF. In DNA form, the CDR3 reads TGTGCCCAGCAACTAGCGGGATTTATGGGACACACCGGGGAGCTGTTTTTT. The whole variable domain, remainder taken from reference TRBV2 and TRBJ2-2, is EPEVTQTPSHQVTQMGQEVILRCVPISNHLYFYWYRQILGQKVEFLVSFYNNEISEKSEIFDDQFSVERPDGSNFTLKIRSTKLEDSAMYFCAQQLAGFMGHTGELFFGEGSRLTVL.

This clone has just one count. This chain links TRBV19 with TRBJ2-1; 9 bases match TRBD2. The CDR3 is 20 residues long. V dropped 3 bases and J dropped 4; count of bases not matched to a gene: 19. The germline V gene has CDR1 LNHDA and CDR2 SQIVND (reference sequence). The CDR3 DNA follows: TGTGCCAGTAGTATTAAACGGCGGGAGGGCCGGGTGCCTCCATACAATGAGCAGTTCTTC. This codes for CASSIKRREGRVPPYNEQFF.

V usage is TRBV27 and J usage is TRBJ1-5; D gene ambiguous. Trimming removed 3 bases from V and 3 bases from J, with 6 bases in between. The CDR3 runs 13 residues. CDR1 is MNHEY, CDR2 SMNVEV, per germline (reference sequence). Here the CDR3 DNA reads TGTGCCAGCAGTTTGAGTACCAATCAGCCCCAGCATTTT. As protein: CASSLSTNQPQHF.

This chain connects TRBV7-2 to TRBJ2-5; 8 bases match TRBD2. After removal of 5 bases from V and 5 bases from J, the junction contained 16 bases not matched to a gene. Germline CDR1 SGHTA, CDR2 FQGNSA. This CDR3 spans 17 amino acids. The CDR3 loop reads CASSQPLAGPFWETQYF. Here the CDR3 DNA reads TGTGCCAGCAGCCAGCCGCTAGCGGGCCCTTTTTGGGAGACCCAGTACTTC.

V is TRBV4-1 and J is TRBJ2-1, with TRBD2 matching 7 bases. After removal of 0 bases from V and 0 bases from J, the junction contained 11 bases not matched to a gene. This CDR3 contains 19 residues. Per the germline V gene, CDR1 is MGHRA and CDR2 is YSYEKL. This CDR3 reads CASSQEILAEYSSYNEQFF. CDR3 DNA: TGCGCCAGCAGCCAAGAGATCCTAGCGGAATATAGCTCCTACAATGAGCAGTTCTTC.

The chain recombines TRBV4-2 with TRBJ2-1; D possibly corresponds to TRBD2 (6 bases). The germline gives CDR1 LGHNA, CDR2 YNFKEQ. Trimming stripped 1 base from V and 5 bases from J, with 21 bases between. The CDR3 is made up of 18 amino acids. CDR3 sequence: CASSQAGAHSFTDNEQFF. For the CDR3, the DNA is TGTGCCAGCAGCCAAGCGGGAGCCCATAGTTTCACGGACAATGAGCAGTTCTTC.

The chain joins TRBV11-2 to TRBJ2-1; TRBD2 matches 8 bases. The CDR3 runs 18 residues. V trimming: 1 base; J trimming: 4 bases; junction bases outside the gene matches: 12. CDR1 is SGHAT and CDR2 is FQNNGV in the germline V gene. CDR3 DNA: TGTGCCAGCAGCTTAGGAGGGTTGCGCGGGGGGCCGTACAATGAGCAGTTCTTC. Its translation is CASSLGGLRGGPYNEQFF.

V and J are TRBV29-1 and TRBJ1-1; D is ambiguous. This CDR3 region has 13 residues. Trimming cost V 8 bases and J 2 bases, with 15 bases left between them. Germline V CDR1 and CDR2: SQVTM, ANQGSEA. CDR3 nucleotides: TGCAGCACCTCAGGTGAACACAACACTGAAGCTTTCTTT. It translates to CSTSGEHNTEAFF.

This chain uses TRBV9 with TRBJ2-2; 7 nucleotides agree with TRBD2. Trimming cost V 7 bases and J 2 bases; bases outside gene matches: 2. The CDR3 is made up of 13 amino acids. The germline V gene has CDR1 SGDLS and CDR2 YYNGEE. The CDR3 DNA reads as TGTGCCAGCGCGGGACTAAACACCGGGGAGCTGTTTTTT. Its protein product is CASAGLNTGELFF.

The CDR3 DNA sequence: TGCGCCAGCAGCCAAGATGGGGACAGGGGGCGAACACCCCTCCACTTT. It encodes CASSQDGDRGRTPLHF. The V call is TRBV4-3, the J call TRBJ1-6, with 12 nucleotides matching TRBD1. Germline V gene sequence: CDR1 LGHNA, CDR2 YSLEER. V was clipped by 0 bases and J by 11 bases; unmatched bases: 5. The CDR3 extends over 16 amino acids.